The 25 T cell receptor beta chains given below trace back to one sample, sequenced in a study of blood T cell repertoires in COVID-19. The protocol was immunoSEQ multiplex PCR, while the TCRdb copy is restricted to in-frame clones and leaves out a portion. The table includes some 190,000 clones, approximately 91% detected once. The sequenced material came from peripheral blood. All receptors derive from a man younger than 35 with active or convalescent COVID-19.

V and J are TRBV6-1 and TRBJ1-2; perhaps TRBD1 as D (5 bases). Germline CDR1 and CDR2: MNHNS and SASEGT. Trimming removed 0 bases from V and 13 bases from J, with 15 bases in between. There are 13 residues in the CDR3. CDR3 protein: CASSEAGGVKGTF. In DNA, the CDR3 is TGTGCCAGCAGTGAAGCGGGAGGGGTGAAGGGCACCTTC.

The V call is TRBV4-3, the J call TRBJ1-2; D may be TRBD1 (6 bases). The germline V gene has CDR1 LGHNA and CDR2 YSLEER. The CDR3 loop spans 14 amino acids. V gave up 1 base and J gave up 5 bases, with 11 bases separating them. CDR3 region: CASSQGEGVYGYTF. The CDR3 DNA is TGCGCCAGCAGCCAAGGGGAGGGGGTTTATGGCTACACCTTC.

This rearrangement joins TRBV7-9 to TRBJ1-2, with 7 bases that match TRBD1. CDR1 is SEHNR, CDR2 FQNEAQ, per germline (reference sequence). V shed 5 bases, J shed 0 bases, and the junction held 6 bases outside the gene matches. CDR3 length: 15 amino acids. The CDR3 sequence: CASSVDRAANYGYTF. CDR3 DNA: TGTGCCAGCAGCGTCGACAGGGCTGCTAACTATGGCTACACCTTC.

The chain carries TRBV5-1 and TRBJ1-2; 8 bases are a match to TRBD1. The CDR3 runs 16 residues. Germline loops: CDR1 SGHRS, CDR2 YFSETQ. V dropped 5 bases and J dropped 8; count of bases not matched to a gene: 17. CDR3 nucleotides: TGCGCCAGCAGAATTTCGTTTGTTGGACAGGGTTGGGGCTACACCTTC. This translates into CASRISFVGQGWGYTF.

Worth noting for this clone: Relative to the germline gene, one junction end is altered; a read error may explain this. V gene TRBV6-7 combines with J gene TRBJ1-1, with 9 bases matching TRBD1. TRBV6-7 is an open reading frame, and its role is uncertain. The CDR3 is 12 residues long. CDR3 sequence (DNA): TGTGCCAGCAGGCCCGGGACAGGGCATGACCTCTGG. Amino acid sequence: CASRPGTGHDLW.

V gene TRBV18 combines with J gene TRBJ2-3, with a possible D match to TRBD2 (5 bases). The CDR3 has 15 residues. V was pared by 5 bases and J by 3 bases, with 15 bases between. The germline V gene has CDR1 KGHSH and CDR2 LQKENI. CDR3 sequence (DNA): TGTGCCAGCTCATCGCAACCCCGAGGGACAGATACGCAGTATTTT. Translating gives CASSSQPRGTDTQYF.

The genes are TRBV7-2 and TRBJ1-4; D is unclear. The CDR3 is made up of 14 amino acids. Germline V gives CDR1 SGHTA, CDR2 FQGNSA. Trimming left V 3 bases short and J 8 bases short, with 13 bases between. The CDR3 nucleotides are TGTGCCAGCAGCTTTAGCCCCGGTGGGGAAAAACTGTTTTTT. This codes for CASSFSPGGEKLFF.

This chain connects TRBV5-8 to TRBJ2-1; 7 bases are shared with TRBD1. The germline V gene has CDR1 SGHTS and CDR2 YDEGEE. The CDR3 has 16 amino acids. After removal of 0 bases from V and 0 bases from J, the junction contained 3 bases not matched to a gene. This CDR3 is CASSLGWDSSYNEQFF. The CDR3 bases are TGTGCCAGCAGCTTGGGTTGGGACAGCTCCTACAATGAGCAGTTCTTC.

This clone was seen a single time. This sequence joins TRBV6-1 and TRBJ1-2; D is undetermined. The ends were cut back, 3 bases at V and 7 bases at J, with 12 bases in the middle. Germline V CDR1 and CDR2: MNHNS, SASEGT. The CDR3 is 13 residues long. CDR3 DNA sequence: TGTGCCAGCAGTGAGACGGAGTCTCGTGGCTACACCTTC. Protein product: CASSETESRGYTF.

The chain joins TRBV19 to TRBJ2-1, with D possibly being TRBD2 (7 bases). V was trimmed by 3 bases and J by 10 bases, leaving 19 bases between them. The CDR3 has 15 amino acids. Germline V CDR1 and CDR2: LNHDA, SQIVND (reference sequence). The CDR3 DNA sequence: TGTGCCAGTAGTATCCGGGCTAGGGGGGGCAGCGAGCAGTTCTTC. The encoded protein is CASSIRARGGSEQFF.

The chain links TRBV4-2 to TRBJ1-1; 9 bases map to TRBD1. Germline CDR1 and CDR2: LGHNA and YNFKEQ. This CDR3 has 15 amino acids. V dropped 3 bases and J dropped 5; count of bases not matched to a gene: 7. CDR3 amino acids: CASSHRTGEGTEAFF. CDR3 in DNA: TGTGCCAGCAGCCACAGGACAGGGGAGGGGACTGAAGCTTTCTTT.

The chain has TRBV19 and TRBJ1-5, with 8 bases identical to TRBD1. CDR1 is LNHDA, CDR2 SQIVND, per germline (reference sequence). The length of the CDR3 is 14 residues. Trimming cost V 2 bases and J 4 bases; bases outside gene matches: 1. The CDR3 nucleotides are TGTGCCAGTAGTATAAGACAGGGGAATCAGCCCCAGCATTTT. It is translated as CASSIRQGNQPQHF.

The gene calls are TRBV7-9 and TRBJ2-1; D is undetermined. In germline, CDR1 is SEHNR, CDR2 FQNEAQ (reference sequence). The CDR3 is 12 residues long. The germline V and J ends were trimmed by 1 base and 9 bases, with 7 bases remaining between them. CDR3 bases: TGTGCCAGCAGCTTAGTGACAACTGAGCAGTTCTTC. Translating it yields CASSLVTTEQFF.

The gene calls are TRBV2 and TRBJ1-2; TRBD1 agrees at 7 bases. Germline V gene lookup returns CDR1 SNHLY and CDR2 FYNNEI. J lost 1 base, V lost 6 bases, and 8 bases had no gene match. The CDR3 is 15 amino acids. CDR3 sequence reads: CASRDRVLGNYGYTF. The CDR3 bases are TGTGCCAGCAGAGACAGGGTTCTGGGTAACTATGGCTACACCTTC.

The genes are TRBV5-6 and TRBJ2-5; D is possibly TRBD1 (5 bases). Germline lookup yields CDR1 SGHDT and CDR2 YYEEEE. The CDR3 has 14 amino acids. V gave up 0 bases and J gave up 3 bases, with 9 bases separating them. The CDR3 sequence is CASSLVQGKETQYF. CDR3 in DNA: TGTGCCAGCAGCTTGGTGCAGGGAAAAGAGACCCAGTACTTC.

V gene TRBV29-1 combines with J gene TRBJ2-3; possibly TRBD2 for D (6 bases). V was clipped by 4 bases and J by 5 bases, with 13 bases between them. Per germline, CDR1 SQVTM and CDR2 ANQGSEA. The CDR3 length is 13 residues. The DNA of the CDR3 is TGCAGCGTTGCCCGGGGGAAGGGAGATACGCAGTATTTT. Its translation: CSVARGKGDTQYF.

The chain recombines TRBV30 with TRBJ2-5; TRBD2 might be the D (7 bases). There are 14 residues in the CDR3. V gave up 3 bases and J gave up 4 bases, with 15 bases separating them. Germline assignment: CDR1 GTSNPN and CDR2 SVGIG (reference sequence). DNA of the CDR3: TGTGCCTGGAGCTTAGGGGGGGGCCTAGAGACCCAGTACTTC. Translated: CAWSLGGGLETQYF.

V usage is TRBV2 and J usage is TRBJ1-6; 9 bases agree with TRBD1. Germline V gene sequence: CDR1 SNHLY, CDR2 FYNNEI. With 8 bases clipped from V and 10 bases from J, the junction kept 12 bases outside the gene matches. The length of the CDR3 is 15 residues. The CDR3 DNA reads as TGTGCCAGCGCAAACGACAGGGGGGCGCGGTCACCCCTCCACTTT. Translation gives CASANDRGARSPLHF.

This chain uses TRBV7-2 with TRBJ2-1, with 8 bases that match TRBD1. This CDR3 is 15 amino acids long. The germline V gene encodes CDR1 SGHTA and CDR2 FQGNSA. The ends lost 0 bases at V and 8 bases at J; junction bases unmatched: 6. The CDR3, as DNA: TGTGCCAGCAGCTTAGCGCGGCAGGGGGCCCATGAGCAGTTCTTC. It specifies CASSLARQGAHEQFF.

The chain is built from TRBV7-6 and TRBJ2-2, with D tentatively TRBD1 (6 bases). The CDR3 runs 15 residues. The V gene's germline CDR1 is SGHVS and CDR2 FNYEAQ. V lost 5 bases and J lost 3, with 13 bases in between. In DNA form, the CDR3 reads TGTGCCAGCAGCCGGACAGAGGCGGACACCGGGGAGCTGTTTTTT. Encoded protein: CASSRTEADTGELFF. The entire variable domain, with the rest obtained from reference TRBV7-6 and TRBJ2-2, is as follows: GAGVSQSPRYKVTKRGQDVALRCDPISGHVSLYWYRQALGQGPEFLTYFNYEAQQDKSGLPNDRFSAERPEGSISTLTIQRTEQRDSAMYRCASSRTEADTGELFFGEGSRLTVL.

In its sample, this clone was seen a few times. The chain links TRBV3-1 (or the pseudogene TRBV3-2) to TRBJ1-1; possibly TRBD1 for D (6 bases). Germline CDR1 and CDR2: LGHDT and YNNKEL (reference sequence). The CDR3 loop spans 15 amino acids. V was shortened by 4 bases and J by 13 bases, with 25 bases between the two germline ends. The chain's CDR3 is CASSLQSGGPVVLFF. For the CDR3, the DNA is TGTGCCAGCAGCCTTCAGTCTGGGGGCCCGGTTGTGCTTTTCTTT.

V is TRBV19 and J is TRBJ2-2; TRBD1 matches at 8 bases. Germline V CDR1 and CDR2: LNHDA, SQIVND (reference sequence). The CDR3 is made up of 14 amino acids. V trimming: 8 bases; J trimming: 3 bases; junction bases outside the gene matches: 5. The CDR3 nucleotides read TGTGCCAGTTCGGACAGGGCTTACACCGGGGAGCTGTTTTTT. Translated, it gives CASSDRAYTGELFF.

The chain couples TRBV6-6 to TRBJ2-3; tentatively, D is TRBD1 (6 bases). The length of the CDR3 is 15 residues. Trimming took 6 bases from V and 0 from J, leaving 13 bases between them. CDR1 and CDR2 (germline): MNHNY, SVGAGI (reference sequence). The CDR3 region is CASSYGTPSTDTQYF. The CDR3 bases are TGTGCCAGCAGCTACGGGACACCTAGCACAGATACGCAGTATTTT.

V is TRBV7-9 and J is TRBJ1-2; no definite D call. Trimming took off 5 bases at V and 8 bases at J, with 9 bases between the two ends. The CDR3 consists of 11 residues. The germline CDR1 and CDR2 sequences are SEHNR and FQNEAQ (reference sequence). CDR3 in DNA: TGTGCCAGCAGCGTCTCCTACGGCTACACCTTC. Residues: CASSVSYGYTF.

This chain uses TRBV7-9 with TRBJ1-2, with a tentative D call TRBD1 (6 bases). The CDR3 is 14 amino acids. The V end lost 5 bases, the J end lost 2 bases, and 12 bases lay between the germline ends. Germline V lookup: CDR1 SEHNR, CDR2 FQNEAQ (reference sequence). The DNA of the CDR3 is TGTGCCAGCAGCCGGGACACCGAAAACTATGGCTACACCTTC. It translates to CASSRDTENYGYTF. Full variable domain (missing parts from reference TRBV7-9 and TRBJ1-2): DTGVSQNPRHKITKRGQNVTFRCDPISEHNRLYWYRQTLGQGPEFLTYFQNEAQLEKSRLLSDRFSAERPKGSFSTLEIQRTEQGDSAMYLCASSRDTENYGYTFGSGTRLTVV.